This T cell receptor (beta chain) was obtained from a study of IL-17A CD8 T cells in psoriatic arthritis synovium. At the level of the whole study: The goal of the study was to define the phenotype, molecular profile and function of synovial IL-17A+CD8+ T cells in psoriatic arthritis pathogenesis. What the work shows at the level of the full study, not this receptor alone: Only a few patients were covered by TCR sequencing, and this limited sample size was acknowledged by the authors. Although over 4% of the repertoire was occupied by some individual clones, most synovial CD8+ subsets remained polyclonal. Cells were obtained from synovial fluid rather than synovial tissue, because no psoriatic arthritis synovial tissue samples were available.

Concerning this clone: What antigen it recognizes has not been identified. Base qualities are not at hand, and no much larger clone is one base apart.

After DNA extraction (Qiagen), TCRbeta V-D-J rearrangements were amplified in a bias-controlled manner and then sequenced at high throughput (immunoSEQ; Adaptive Biotech). On the authors' methods: The immunoSEQ Analyzer platform was used for sequence-level analysis of productive sequences. Clonality was calculated as 1 minus Pielou's evenness, with values from 0 (highly polyclonal) to 1 (monoclonal). Repertoire overlap between subsets was quantified with the Morisita index, from 0 (no similarity) to 1 (complete similarity). Sourced from immuneACCESS, this table was stored by TCRdb with only in-frame sequences that have V and J called. A share of the clones is absent; for the studies checked, an unresolved V gene accounts for under half, and the remainder has no known explanation. Clone size and V and J calls were adopted from that table, with D and trimming inferred from the DNA. This sample gives around 2,000 clones in total; 70% to 80% of them show up just once. The ten largest clones represent about 10% of the sample.

At the junction V is shortened by 5 bases and J by 0 bases, with 11 bases in between. Based on the germline V gene, the CDR1 and CDR2 sequences are SGHAT and FQNNGV. Counted from cysteine to phenylalanine, this CDR3 has 15 amino acids. CDR3 DNA only is kept here, 45 bases in frame from base 1. Synovial fluid effusions were aspirated from the actively inflamed joints of patients with psoriatic arthritis. Memory CD8+ T cells in synovial fluid were sorted patient by patient into Tc17 (IL-17A+) cells, bulk memory cells and Tc1 (IL-17A-IFNgamma+) cells in order to compare their TCR repertoires. The psoriatic arthritis patients fulfilled the Classification of Psoriatic Arthritis Study Group (CASPAR) criteria. Bulk memory CD8+ T cells were sorted as CD45RA-CD27+/- plus CD45RA+CD27- cells. TCRbeta sequencing was performed on sorted synovial fluid CD8+ T cell subsets from a few patients with psoriatic arthritis. Before use, synovial fluid mononuclear cells were separated with Lymphoprep and cryopreserved in liquid nitrogen. The medium used for cryopreservation was made up of about 46% fetal calf serum and approximately 10% dimethyl sulfoxide.

The receptor was derived from a human donor with psoriatic arthritis. The chain uses TRBV11-2 and TRBJ2-1, with the D gene too uncertain to name. The material sequenced was memory CD8+ T cells from synovial fluid. Explained via the paper, the cell subset or site label denotes: bulk memory CD8+ T cells (CD45RA-CD27+/- and CD45RA+CD27-). The DNA sequence is given as TGTGCCAGCAGCCCCCGCTTGAGCTCCTACAATGAGCAGTTCTTC. This is translated as CASSPRLSSYNEQFF.